This TCR beta chain was sequenced in a study of OX40 agonist ivuxolimab in advanced cancers. Study details: Mean age approximately 59 years, range about 23 to 80; 82.7% male.

Findings and limits, study-wide: CD4+ and CD8+ blood T cells expanded clonally by week 6 at 0.1 to 3.0 mg/kg. Nonresponders, in some cases, also had low normalized T-cell clonal expansion.

As concerns this clone: What it binds is unknown. The same CDR3 is also encoded by other DNA sequences in this sample.

If patients had autoimmune disease history or systemic immunosuppression, they were excluded. From germline, CDR1 is SEHNR and CDR2 FQNEAQ (reference sequence). The CDR3 consists of 14 residues. Trimming removed 5 bases from V and 8 bases from J, with 16 bases in between. Using immunoSEQ multiplex PCR, the repertoire was profiled, and TCRdb retains in-frame clones only, with some absent. This table holds more than 15,000 clones, just under 80% found once. Sequenced material: CD4+ or CD8+ T cells sorted from blood, taken in a trial of the OX40 agonist ivuxolimab. The TCR comes from an adult with an advanced solid tumor such as melanoma, head and neck, liver or kidney cancer. The J gene is TRBJ2-1, the V gene TRBV7-9, with D unresolved. CDR3 DNA: TGTGCCAGCAGCCGCGCTTCTCAAAGCGATGAGCAGTTCTTC. Its protein product is CASSRASQSDEQFF.